The T cell receptor (beta chain) described here comes from a study of blood T cell repertoires in COVID-19. Per the original data handling: By means of reference gene primer amplification, nucleated cell counts were estimated. The table came from immunoSEQ multiplex PCR; TCRdb's copy has only in-frame clones and leaves some out. V and J calls and clone size are those listed in that table; D and trimming were worked out from the DNA. This table has around 310,000 clones, roughly 90% appearing once. In germline, CDR1 is SSHAT, CDR2 FNYEAQ (reference sequence). The CDR3 totals 15 residues. About this clone itself: One end of the junction is discordant with germline, which a read error may explain.

This chain joins TRBV7-7 and TRBJ2-3, with D perhaps matching TRBD2 (6 bases). The source is a woman in her forties or fifties with active or convalescent COVID-19. Sequencing was done on a sample of peripheral blood. This CDR3 is CASSLDGGSTDTQYF. In nucleotides, the CDR3 is TGTGCTAGCAGCTTAGACGGGGGAAGCACAGATACGCAGTATTTT.